The entry below describes one T cell receptor (beta chain). This table comes from immunoSEQ multiplex PCR, and its TCRdb copy is limited to in-frame clones, with some not included. This sample has approximately 42,000 clones; 79% occur once, and the top ten carry around 1.1%. The data are from a study of memory CD4+ T cells and cytomegalovirus serostatus. The sort gate was single viable CD3+CD4+CD8-CD45RO+ cells for memory CD4+ T cells. CDR3 length: 13 amino acids. J was trimmed by 6 bases and V by 7 bases; bases with no gene match: 5. Germline V gives CDR1 SGHTA, CDR2 FQGNSA. Sequencing was done on a sample of memory CD4+ T cells from blood. This chain uses TRBV7-2 with TRBJ1-2, with 10 bases identical to TRBD1. The TCR was taken from an adult in good health and CMV-seronegative. This chain's CDR3 is CASKPGQGHGYTF. The DNA of the CDR3 is TGTGCCAGCAAGCCGGGACAGGGGCATGGCTACACCTTC.